This TCR beta chain was documented in a study of post-analysis software for immune sequencing data. Overall study findings and caveats: Same-batch preparations were strongly co-clustered by F measure. A significant reduction in normalized Chao1 diversity was observed in multiple sclerosis patients versus controls.

Researchers reported that TCR beta cDNA libraries carried unique molecular identifiers. Each sample of roughly 0.95 to 10 million input T cells yielded around 500,000 cDNA molecules, so each molecule approximated one T cell. TCRdb reanalysed the PCR reads using MiXCR and keeps one entry per CDR3 protein. Among roughly 430,000 distinct CDR3 sequences listed, 30% to 40% were seen once. This clonotype has more than one count but fewer than ten. Its antigen remains unidentified. This TCR was sampled from a girl aged 2-10 years with multiple sclerosis. Sequenced input: blood.

The CDR3 DNA sequence: TGTGCCAGCAGCGGAACGAGCTCTGGGGCCAACGTCCTGACTTTC. Amino acids: CASSGTSSGANVLTF. The genes are TRBV7-9 and TRBJ2-6; D remains unclear. In germline, CDR1 is SEHNR, CDR2 FQNEAQ (reference sequence). The CDR3 runs 15 residues. The germline V and J ends were trimmed by 5 bases and 0 bases, with 8 bases remaining between them.